One sample yielded the 14 T cell receptor beta chains listed below, sequenced in a study of T-cell memory formation after mild COVID-19. TCRdb independently ran MiXCR on the 5' RACE reads; one entry per CDR3 protein. The table includes roughly 130,000 distinct CDR3 sequences, around 6.3% detected once. Sequenced: PBMCs or a T cell subset sorted from them (not recorded which). Source of these receptors: an adult woman who had mild COVID-19 (a few samples of this study predate the infection). Cell type and time point are not known.

This clonotype was recorded many times. This CDR3 reads CAITGDRYPQNEQFF. CDR3 sequence (DNA): TGTGCCATCACCGGAGACAGGTACCCCCAGAATGAGCAGTTCTTC. The genes are TRBV10-3 and TRBJ2-1; possibly TRBD1 for D (6 bases). CDR1 is ENHRY, CDR2 SYGVKD, per germline. The CDR3 totals 15 residues. Trimming cost V 7 bases and J 7 bases, with 20 bases left between them.

The rearrangement links TRBV28 to TRBJ1-2; 12 nucleotides match TRBD1. Per germline, CDR1 MDHEN and CDR2 SYDVKM. This CDR3 region has 18 residues. V was pared by 5 bases and J by 2 bases, with 12 bases of the junction left unmatched. In DNA form, the CDR3 reads TGTGCCAGCAGTACTTACCGGGACAGGGGGCAAGGAAACTATGGCTACACCTTC. It encodes CASSTYRDRGQGNYGYTF.

This clonotype was recorded a few times. The chain carries TRBV12-3 or TRBV12-4 and TRBJ1-6, with 8 bases fitting TRBD1. This CDR3 spans 18 amino acids. The junction had 7 bases not matched to a gene; V was cut back by 3 bases and J by 0 bases. The CDR3 protein is CASSFGTGLSSYNSPLHF. In DNA, the CDR3 is TGTGCCAGCAGTTTTGGGACAGGTCTTAGCTCCTATAATTCACCCCTCCACTTT.

This clonotype appeared a few times. The gene calls are TRBV20-1 and TRBJ1-2; D is unclear. This CDR3 comprises 14 residues. The germline CDR1 and CDR2 sequences are DFQATT and SNEGSKA (reference sequence). Between the trimmed V and J ends, which lost 0 bases and 5 bases, there was a span of 13 bases. CDR3 region: CSARDPMAPYGYTF. The CDR3 DNA reads as TGCAGTGCTAGAGATCCGATGGCACCTTATGGCTACACCTTC.

This clonotype turned up a few times. V and J are TRBV4-1 and TRBJ1-5; D ambiguous. The CDR3 is 15 residues long. The V gene's germline CDR1 is MGHRA and CDR2 YSYEKL. V dropped 3 bases and J dropped 7 bases, with 16 bases sitting between them. The CDR3 DNA reads as TGCGCCAGCAGCCACGGCCCCGCTGAGAGACAGCCCCAGCATTTT. It specifies CASSHGPAERQPQHF.

In its sample, this clonotype was seen many times. The chain combines TRBV20-1 with TRBJ1-5; no firm D call. The germline V gene encodes CDR1 DFQATT and CDR2 SNEGSKA (reference sequence). V was pared by 0 bases and J by 2 bases, with 11 bases between. The CDR3 is 15 amino acids. DNA of the CDR3: TGCAGTGCTAGAGAGGGCAACCAAGGCAATCAGCCCCAGCATTTT. Protein product: CSAREGNQGNQPQHF.

The chain carries TRBV12-3 or TRBV12-4 and TRBJ2-5; D is unclear. The CDR3 length is 15 residues. The V gene lost 6 bases and the J gene lost 6 bases, with 20 bases spanning the gap. The CDR3 sequence is CASSIGSAKGQTQYF. CDR3 coding DNA: TGTGCCAGCAGCATAGGATCCGCTAAAGGGCAGACCCAGTACTTC.

A few counts support this clonotype. The rearrangement joins TRBV6-6 to TRBJ1-2; D gene ambiguous. Trimming removed 2 bases at V and 2 bases at J, with 9 bases between. Germline CDR1 and CDR2: MNHNY and SVGAGI (reference sequence). This CDR3 region has 14 residues. In DNA form, the CDR3 reads TGTGCCAGCAGTTACCTGACAAACAACTATGGCTACACCTTC. It encodes CASSYLTNNYGYTF.

This clonotype showed up just a few times. The chain has TRBV9 and TRBJ2-3, with TRBD1 as a possible D gene (5 bases). Germline CDR1 is SGDLS and CDR2 is YYNGEE. Trimming cost V 0 bases and J 4 bases, with 9 bases left between them. The CDR3 loop spans 14 amino acids. CDR3 sequence (DNA): TGTGCCAGCAGCGTAGCTGAGACAGCAGATACGCAGTATTTT. Amino acid sequence: CASSVAETADTQYF. Using reference TRBV9 and TRBJ2-3 for the parts outside the CDR3, the full variable domain is DSGVTQTPKHLITATGQRVTLRCSPRSGDLSVYWYQQSLDQGLQFLIQYYNGEERAKGNILERFSAQQFPDLHSELNLSSLELGDSALYFCASSVAETADTQYFGPGTRLTVL.

This clonotype came up a few times. V is TRBV12-3 or TRBV12-4 and J is TRBJ1-1; no clear D gene. The V gene lost 8 bases and the J gene lost 4 bases, with 17 bases spanning the gap. The CDR3 runs 14 residues. The CDR3 DNA is TGTGCCAGCGATGCAAGGGCCGGTGCCACTGAAGCTTTCTTT. Translation gives CASDARAGATEAFF.

V is TRBV4-3 and J is TRBJ2-3; D not certain. CDR3 length equals 14 residues. Germline-derived CDR1 and CDR2 are LGHNA and YSLEER. V lost 0 bases to trimming and J lost 5 bases, with 9 bases between them. In DNA, the CDR3 is TGCGCCAGCAGCCAAGAGGGGAAGCTAGATACGCAGTATTTT. As protein: CASSQEGKLDTQYF.

In this sample, this clonotype turned up many times. The chain has TRBV9 and TRBJ2-5; D perhaps matches TRBD2 (6 bases). The CDR3 consists of 20 residues. Looked up from germline, CDR1 is SGDLS and CDR2 is YYNGEE. The ends were cut back, 4 bases at V and 2 bases at J, with 30 bases in the middle. CDR3 nucleotide sequence: TGTGCCAGCAGCCCACGATACCCTAGCGACCCCAAAAGGGAACAAGAGACCCAGTACTTC. Amino acid sequence: CASSPRYPSDPKREQETQYF.

This clonotype has at least ten counts. The chain carries TRBV29-1 and TRBJ2-1; 8 positions match TRBD2. With 4 bases clipped from V and 2 bases from J, the junction kept 4 bases outside the gene matches. Germline CDR1 is SQVTM and CDR2 is ANQGSEA. The length of the CDR3 is 14 residues. Here the CDR3 reads CSVAVGGAYNEQFF. CDR3 nucleotides: TGCAGCGTTGCAGTCGGGGGGGCCTACAATGAGCAGTTCTTC.

This clonotype was detected only a few times. This chain connects TRBV5-4 to TRBJ1-1; D is possibly TRBD1 (6 bases). The ends were cut back, 2 bases at V and 7 bases at J, with 15 bases in the middle. The length of the CDR3 is 14 residues. Germline V lookup: CDR1 SGHNT, CDR2 YYREEE (reference sequence). In DNA, the CDR3 is TGTGCCAGCAGCTTACTCGGACAGCAGGATGAAGCTTTCTTT. As protein: CASSLLGQQDEAFF.